The present TCR beta chain was sequenced within a study of metastatic and nonmetastatic thyroid tumors. About the research overall: Across peripheral blood and tumor or nodule tissue samples taken from malignant and benign thyroid patients, the repertoires were compared with one another. Study-wide results and caveats: As reported, TCR beta diversity in blood and tumor was significantly higher in malignant thyroid tumors than in benign nodules.

Concerning this clone: Its antigen is still unknown.

Thyroid surgery took place with no prior treatment in any patient. In germline, CDR1 is LGHNA, CDR2 YSLEER. With V trimmed by 3 bases and J by 7 bases, 7 bases remained unmatched. This CDR3 spans 16 amino acids. Source study methods: Between-group CDR3 differences, defined by clinicopathological status, yielded a distant-metastasis classifier for papillary thyroid cancer. TCRdb reanalyzed the PCR reads via MiXCR. These V and J calls rely on TCRdb rather than the paper's analysis. Of roughly 13,000 clones listed, about 27% were seen once; the top ten hold roughly 18%. This clonotype was sampled from a female donor with papillary thyroid cancer or a benign thyroid nodule (not recorded which). Some clones in this sample may be carry-over from other donors' samples. V usage is TRBV4-3 and J usage is TRBJ2-1; 12 bases are a match to TRBD2. The specimen sequenced was tumor tissue. The CDR3 spells CASSQRLAGVDNEQFF. Here the CDR3 DNA reads TGCGCCAGCAGCCAGCGACTAGCGGGAGTAGATAATGAGCAGTTCTTC.